This TCR beta chain originates from a study of T cell clusters in autoimmune cytopenias. Each sample's input was 250 ng genomic DNA, about 38,000 genome equivalents. Multiplex touch-down PCR amplified TRB using TRB-A and TRB-B pools in one tube. TCRdb re-called the multiplex PCR reads; one entry per CDR3 protein, DNA not given. Found here are nearly 9,000 distinct CDR3 sequences; the top ten clones hold around 4.2%. The CDR3 is 14 amino acids. Source material: peripheral blood. The sequence was collected from a human donor with an autoimmune cytopenia or autoimmune hepatitis (not recorded which). This chain joins TRBV12-3 or TRBV12-4 and TRBJ1-1; no DNA is available, so the TRBD1 call from TCRdb remains unchecked. This chain's CDR3 is CASSPWTEDTEAFF.